This T cell receptor beta chain is from a study of regulatory T cells in long-lasting Graves disease (dated by TCRdb to the early 2020s). General notes on the study: In the newly diagnosed Graves' disease group, patients had been taking antithyroid drugs for less than 3 months. Patients with persistent Graves' disease were compared with patients with newly diagnosed Graves' disease using TCR sequencing and RNA sequencing of peripheral blood. A total of about 35 samples underwent TCR sequencing, from some 13 patients with persistent Graves' disease and approximately 20 patients with newly diagnosed Graves' disease. The study was conducted in China and was registered as a clinical trial. The paper's findings and limits, for the study overall: Compared with newly diagnosed patients, persistent Graves' disease patients had lower TCR Shannon entropy and fewer highly expanded clones, which suggests clonal expansion. TRBV28, TRBJ1-2 and TRBJ2-5 were preferentially used in persistent disease, while TRBV20-1 and TRBJ2-1 were favored in newly diagnosed disease. The small sample size was acknowledged by the authors as a limitation that may reduce accuracy. A larger number of public clonotypes was shared among persistent patients (around 2,500) than among newly diagnosed patients (around 870). Sequencing and analysis were limited to the TCR beta chain. Peripheral blood alone was examined, since thyroid tissue, which constituted the primary lesion, could not be accessed.

The method behind the library was multiplex PCR. TCRdb names Illumina HiSeq 4000 as the instrument used. iRepertoire HTBI primers and Arm-PCR amplification of CDR3 regions were used to construct TCR beta libraries. PCR products were gel purified before sequencing. On the study's bioinformatics: Across samples, about 63 TRBV and 13 to 15 TRBJ segments were identified and used for gene usage analysis of CDR3 amino acid clonotypes. COPE and FqMerger were used to merge the filtered high-quality paired reads into contigs. BLAST was used to align contigs to the IMGT TRBV, TRBD and TRBJ reference genes, and CDR3 was defined following IMGT. Clonotypes above 0.1% frequency were classified as highly expanded clones. Repertoire diversity was measured by Shannon entropy, and V-J evenness by the Gini coefficient. A clonotype was considered public if more than one individual shared it. TCRdb took the public reads, trimmed them with fastp at Q25, ran MiXCR for clone calling and kept in-frame beta chains. Rows with one shared CDR3 protein collapse into an entry with the most common genes and DNA. Here the V and J calls rest on TCRdb's processing, not on the authors' analysis. The sample data list about 620,000 distinct CDR3 sequences, and less than 20% of these were observed just once. The ten largest account for more than 15% of the sample.

This clonotype was observed a few times. It has no known antigen specificity. The sample holds no much larger clone one base away, and base qualities are not on file. V was cut back by 0 bases and J by 8 bases, leaving a gap of 6 bases between them. Reading from cysteine to phenylalanine, the CDR3 counts 12 amino acids. Only the CDR3 DNA stays, 36 bases, in frame from base 1. The CDR1 and CDR2 encoded by the germline V gene are KGHDR and SFDVKD. Per the publication, the time point label means: newly diagnosed GD, antithyroid drugs for less than 3 months. For both TCR sequencing and RNA sequencing, RNA was extracted from PBMCs using TRIzol. Graves' disease was diagnosed according to American Thyroid Association guidelines. Patients for the study were recruited at an endocrinology department in Xi'an, China. Each patient gave 9 to 10 milliliters of peripheral blood, collected in an EDTA anticoagulant tube. Ficoll Paque Plus density gradient separation was used to isolate PBMCs, and no further T cell sorting was done. An Agilent 2100 Bioanalyzer and agarose gel were used to check RNA quality, while a NanoDrop 2000 measured RNA concentration.

The same data also contributed to another study, on T cells in Graves' hyperthyroidism and ophthalmopathy. As that second study puts it: Stable Graves' hyperthyroidism was defined as no progression to ophthalmopathy during 18 months of follow-up. Hyperthyroidism patients were newly diagnosed, had a disease duration of under 2 months, and were aged 18 to 65 years. Exclusion was applied to patients with uncontrolled infections, other autoimmune diseases, pregnancy or lactation. Diagnoses relied on clinical symptoms, serum thyroxine and TRAb, thyroid ultrasound and orbital computed tomography. The TCR CDR3 was subjected to a first round of RT-PCR using the HTBI primer set and the Qiagen OneStep RT-PCR kit. Most expanded thyroid clonotypes (frequency above 0.001) were also found in blood, which suggests that blood repertoires may mirror thyroid immune responses. A 13 V-J signature model separated ophthalmopathy from stable hyperthyroidism, with 87.88% sensitivity and about 81% specificity in cross-validation and 80%/75% in testing. In validation, the model predicted progression to ophthalmopathy with approximately 70% sensitivity and around 72% specificity, a median of roughly seven months before onset. To identify TCR V-J signatures that set the groups apart, the researchers used a discovery cohort of 95 to 100 patients, made up of 40 to 45 with Graves' ophthalmopathy and around 58 with stable Graves' hyperthyroidism. An independent validation cohort of about 19 hyperthyroidism patients and roughly 16 patients who later progressed to ophthalmopathy tested prospective prediction of ophthalmopathy. The approximately 90 discovery patients were divided at random into training and test sets in a 7:3 ratio. In six Graves' hyperthyroidism patients, the study also compared T-cell repertoires from thyroid tissue with T-cell repertoires from blood. After sampling, hyperthyroidism patients received methimazole starting at 30 mg daily, and ophthalmopathy patients received high-dose intravenous methylprednisolone. A second multiplex PCR round built the libraries, followed by size selection and purification. Sequencing of the libraries was done on an Illumina HiSeq2000 using paired-end 100 bp reads. SOAPnuke was used to process the raw data, throwing out any read that contained adapters or uncalled bases, had a mean Phred below 15, or lacked an exact constant-primer or identifier match. COPE v1.2.5 was used to merge the high-quality paired reads, and each unique nucleotide sequence was defined as a clonotype. MiTCR v1.1 was used to align clonotypes to the IMGT TRBV, TRBD and TRBJ reference segments. Analysis was restricted to V-J combinations with a frequency above 0.0001, which covered 98% to 99.2% of repertoires. The TCS score was defined as F50 (clonal expansion) divided by E x V (chaos), with BLOSUM62-based TCRdist calculated between CDR3 peptides within each V-J. Welch's t-statistics and random forest reduced 500 to 550 V-J features to under 15, which were used in a naive Bayes classifier (R e1071). Sample size was not statistically predetermined, and blinding of investigators to group allocation was not performed. TCR Vbeta CDR3 sequencing of 120 to 150 peripheral blood samples (around 45 ophthalmopathy, about 80 hyperthyroidism and roughly 17 progressor patients) is reported in the paper.

The sequence derives from a woman in her 30s with Graves disease. Donor details come from another sample of the same person, matched by shared clones. The rearranged chain carries TRBV24-1 and TRBJ1-2, with an unclear D gene assignment. The source was peripheral blood mononuclear cells (PBMCs), collected at new diagnosis, from a patient treated with antithyroid drugs. The CDR3 protein: CATSDLREGYTF. The DNA is as follows: TGTGCCACCAGTGATTTGAGGGAAGGCTACACCTTC.